A selection of T cell receptor beta chains follows, all from one sample in a study of beta chain features in type 1 diabetes. Sequencing was performed with immunoSEQ multiplex PCR; in TCRdb, only in-frame clones are kept and a portion is missing. The sample contains about 240,000 clones, approximately 15% of which appear only once. The sequenced sample consisted of naive CD4+ T cells from blood. The receptors derive from a man aged 30 to 45 with type 1 diabetes. Both conserved end residues are part of each CDR3. Each record gives: J gene, clone size, CDR3 length, D gene, V gene, CDR3 DNA, CDR3 protein. A D gene is named only where the DNA matches it firmly. The size entry is marked missing in some rows and otherwise reads once, few, many or a size class.

J gene: TRBJ2-3
clone size: .
CDR3 length: 13
D gene: TRBD1
V gene: TRBV10-3
CDR3 DNA: TGTGCCATCAGTCGGACAGGGGCAGATACGCAGTATTTT
CDR3 protein: CAISRTGADTQYF

J gene: TRBJ1-1
clone size: .
CDR3 length: 13
D gene: .
V gene: TRBV28
CDR3 DNA: TGTGCCAGCAGTCAATGGAGTACGTTTCAAGCTTTCTTT
CDR3 protein: CASSQWSTFQAFF

J gene: TRBJ2-1
clone size: few
CDR3 length: 15
D gene: .
V gene: TRBV2
CDR3 DNA: TGTGCCAGCAGTGGTGGGGCGCCGGATCGTGGTGAGCAGTTCTTC
CDR3 protein: CASSGGAPDRGEQFF

J gene: TRBJ2-4
clone size: few
CDR3 length: 15
D gene: .
V gene: TRBV19
CDR3 DNA: TGTGCCAGTAGTATAGCAGAGCGTCCCAAAAACATTCAGTACTTC
CDR3 protein: CASSIAERPKNIQYF

J gene: TRBJ2-1
clone size: .
CDR3 length: 15
D gene: .
V gene: TRBV5-4
CDR3 DNA: TGTGCCAGCAGCTTAGGAGGGTTAGGGTCGGATGAGCAGTTCTTC
CDR3 protein: CASSLGGLGSDEQFF

J gene: TRBJ2-7
clone size: few
CDR3 length: 14
D gene: .
V gene: TRBV29-1
CDR3 DNA: TGCAGCGTTCCCGCCAGGGGTATTTCCTACGAGCAGTACTTC
CDR3 protein: CSVPARGISYEQYF

J gene: TRBJ1-1
clone size: few
CDR3 length: 14
D gene: .
V gene: TRBV5-1
CDR3 DNA: TGCGCCAGCAGCTTGTTCCCGGGGAACACTGAAGCTTTCTTT
CDR3 protein: CASSLFPGNTEAFF

J gene: TRBJ2-4
clone size: few
CDR3 length: 13
D gene: .
V gene: TRBV6-1
CDR3 DNA: TGTGCCAGCAGTGCCGGCGGGGAAAACATTCAGTACTTC
CDR3 protein: CASSAGGENIQYF

J gene: TRBJ2-5
clone size: .
CDR3 length: 12
D gene: .
V gene: TRBV5-1
CDR3 DNA: TGCGCCAGCAGCTTCCTTCAGGAGACCCAGTACTTC
CDR3 protein: CASSFLQETQYF

J gene: TRBJ2-1
clone size: .
CDR3 length: 14
D gene: TRBD2
V gene: TRBV30
CDR3 DNA: TGTGCCTACCTAGCGGGAGAGGCATCGAATGAGCAGTTCTTC
CDR3 protein: CAYLAGEASNEQFF

J gene: TRBJ2-2
clone size: .
CDR3 length: 15
D gene: .
V gene: TRBV9
CDR3 DNA: TGTGCCAGCAGCGCCGGACAGCAAAACACCGGGGAGCTGTTTTTT
CDR3 protein: CASSAGQQNTGELFF

J gene: TRBJ2-7
clone size: .
CDR3 length: 14
D gene: TRBD2
V gene: TRBV29-1
CDR3 DNA: TGCAGCGTTGATGCACCTAGCGGCCCCTACGAGCAGTACTTC
CDR3 protein: CSVDAPSGPYEQYF

J gene: TRBJ2-5
clone size: few
CDR3 length: 13
D gene: TRBD1
V gene: TRBV29-1
CDR3 DNA: TGCAGCGCGAGGGGGCAGGGGAGAGAGACCCAGTACTTC
CDR3 protein: CSARGQGRETQYF

J gene: TRBJ2-3
clone size: .
CDR3 length: 15
D gene: TRBD1
V gene: TRBV11-2
CDR3 DNA: TGTGCCAGCAGCACCGACAGGGGGCGACCAGATACGCAGTATTTT
CDR3 protein: CASSTDRGRPDTQYF

J gene: TRBJ2-1
clone size: .
CDR3 length: 16
D gene: TRBD2
V gene: TRBV19
CDR3 DNA: TGTGCCAGTAGTTTAGCTAGCGGGGGCCCCTACAATGAGCAGTTCTTC
CDR3 protein: CASSLASGGPYNEQFF

J gene: TRBJ2-3
clone size: .
CDR3 length: 14
D gene: .
V gene: TRBV5-6
CDR3 DNA: TGTGCCAGCAGCCGTGACAGGACGCAAGATACGCAGTATTTT
CDR3 protein: CASSRDRTQDTQYF

J gene: TRBJ2-5
clone size: few
CDR3 length: 13
D gene: .
V gene: TRBV5-6
CDR3 DNA: TGTGCCAGCAGCTTGGGTGAGAGGGAGACCCAGTACTTC
CDR3 protein: CASSLGERETQYF

J gene: TRBJ2-1
clone size: .
CDR3 length: 14
D gene: TRBD1
V gene: TRBV14
CDR3 DNA: TGTGCCAGCAGCCAAGGGGGTCGGACAGGCCTACAGTTCTTC
CDR3 protein: CASSQGGRTGLQFF

J gene: TRBJ2-7
clone size: few
CDR3 length: 15
D gene: .
V gene: TRBV4-2
CDR3 DNA: TGTGCCAGCAGCCAAGAACACAAGGGAGGATACGAGCAGTACTTC
CDR3 protein: CASSQEHKGGYEQYF

J gene: TRBJ1-1
clone size: few
CDR3 length: 13
D gene: .
V gene: TRBV19
CDR3 DNA: TGTGCCAGTAGTATCCAGGGGAACACTGAAGCTTTCTTT
CDR3 protein: CASSIQGNTEAFF

J gene: TRBJ2-7
clone size: few
CDR3 length: 15
D gene: TRBD1
V gene: TRBV11-2
CDR3 DNA: TGTGCCAGCAGCCAAGCACAGGGGGCGAGGTACGAGCAGTACTTC
CDR3 protein: CASSQAQGARYEQYF

J gene: TRBJ2-4
clone size: few
CDR3 length: 14
D gene: .
V gene: TRBV7-2
CDR3 DNA: TGTGCCAGCTCCCAGGGGGGTACCAAAAACATTCAGTACTTC
CDR3 protein: CASSQGGTKNIQYF

J gene: TRBJ2-5
clone size: few
CDR3 length: 13
D gene: TRBD1
V gene: TRBV5-6
CDR3 DNA: TGTGCCAGCAGCCCCGGACAGGTAGAGACCCAGTACTTC
CDR3 protein: CASSPGQVETQYF

J gene: TRBJ2-3
clone size: .
CDR3 length: 16
D gene: TRBD2
V gene: TRBV11-2
CDR3 DNA: TGTGCCAGCAGCTTGAGGACTAGCGGGGCCACAGATACGCAGTATTTT
CDR3 protein: CASSLRTSGATDTQYF

J gene: TRBJ2-1
clone size: few
CDR3 length: 15
D gene: TRBD1
V gene: TRBV6-6
CDR3 DNA: TGTGCCAGCAGTTACTCCCAGGGGGCGACGGATGAGCAGTTCTTC
CDR3 protein: CASSYSQGATDEQFF

J gene: TRBJ2-1
clone size: .
CDR3 length: 17
D gene: TRBD2
V gene: TRBV5-5
CDR3 DNA: TGTGCCAGCAGCCCGGGGGGGGCTTTGAGCTCCTACAATGAGCAGTTCTTC
CDR3 protein: CASSPGGALSSYNEQFF

J gene: TRBJ2-3
clone size: few
CDR3 length: 16
D gene: TRBD2
V gene: TRBV9
CDR3 DNA: TGTGCCAGCAGGGGAGTAGCGGGAGTTGGCACAGATACGCAGTATTTT
CDR3 protein: CASRGVAGVGTDTQYF

J gene: TRBJ2-1
clone size: .
CDR3 length: 13
D gene: .
V gene: TRBV6-5
CDR3 DNA: TGTGCCAGCAAGCCCGGGGGACGCAATGAGCAGTTCTTC
CDR3 protein: CASKPGGRNEQFF

J gene: TRBJ1-4
clone size: .
CDR3 length: 13
D gene: TRBD1
V gene: TRBV19
CDR3 DNA: TGTGCCAGTAGTCGGGACAGAGGCGAAAAACTGTTTTTT
CDR3 protein: CASSRDRGEKLFF

J gene: TRBJ1-6
clone size: few
CDR3 length: 15
D gene: .
V gene: TRBV14
CDR3 DNA: TGTGCCAGCAGCCAAGATTGGGGGCGGGATTCACCCCTCCACTTT
CDR3 protein: CASSQDWGRDSPLHF

J gene: TRBJ1-5
clone size: .
CDR3 length: 15
D gene: TRBD1
V gene: TRBV18
CDR3 DNA: TGTGCCAGCTCACTGGACGGGACAGTCAATCAGCCCCAGCATTTT
CDR3 protein: CASSLDGTVNQPQHF

J gene: TRBJ2-7
clone size: .
CDR3 length: 14
D gene: TRBD1
V gene: TRBV5-4
CDR3 DNA: TGTGCCAGCAGTCAGGGGGCAGGGACCTACGAGCAGTACTTC
CDR3 protein: CASSQGAGTYEQYF

J gene: TRBJ2-5
clone size: .
CDR3 length: 18
D gene: TRBD1
V gene: TRBV4-1
CDR3 DNA: TGCGCCAGCAGCCAAGGGCGGTTTGGGACAGGGAAGAGGGAGACCCAGTACTTC
CDR3 protein: CASSQGRFGTGKRETQYF

J gene: TRBJ2-7
clone size: few
CDR3 length: 16
D gene: TRBD1
V gene: TRBV18
CDR3 DNA: TGTGCCAGCTCACCGCGGGACAGGGATACCTCCTACGAGCAGTACTTC
CDR3 protein: CASSPRDRDTSYEQYF

J gene: TRBJ2-3
clone size: .
CDR3 length: 15
D gene: TRBD1
V gene: TRBV7-9
CDR3 DNA: TGTGCCAGCAGCCGGGACAGGGCGGACACAGATACGCAGTATTTT
CDR3 protein: CASSRDRADTDTQYF

J gene: TRBJ1-4
clone size: .
CDR3 length: 13
D gene: TRBD1
V gene: TRBV5-6
CDR3 DNA: TGTGCCAGCAGCTTGGACAGGGGTGAAAAACTGTTTTTT
CDR3 protein: CASSLDRGEKLFF

J gene: TRBJ2-1
clone size: few
CDR3 length: 17
D gene: .
V gene: TRBV18
CDR3 DNA: TGTGCCAGCTCACCATCACGGGCGGGCCTAACCTACAATGAGCAGTTCTTC
CDR3 protein: CASSPSRAGLTYNEQFF

J gene: TRBJ1-2
clone size: .
CDR3 length: 13
D gene: .
V gene: TRBV7-9
CDR3 DNA: TGTGCCAGCAGCGTAGACAGTAACTATGGCTACACCTTC
CDR3 protein: CASSVDSNYGYTF

J gene: TRBJ1-2
clone size: .
CDR3 length: 14
D gene: .
V gene: TRBV11-2
CDR3 DNA: TGTGCCAGCGGATGGGGCGGGGGTACCAATGGCTACACCTTC
CDR3 protein: CASGWGGGTNGYTF

J gene: TRBJ1-2
clone size: .
CDR3 length: 14
D gene: .
V gene: TRBV2
CDR3 DNA: TGTGCCAGCAGGATGGGCCAGACCAACTATGGCTACACCTTC
CDR3 protein: CASRMGQTNYGYTF

J gene: TRBJ1-2
clone size: .
CDR3 length: 12
D gene: .
V gene: TRBV7-9
CDR3 DNA: TGTGCCAGCACCTCGGGAGGGAGAGCCGACACCTTC
CDR3 protein: CASTSGGRADTF

J gene: TRBJ2-1
clone size: .
CDR3 length: 17
D gene: TRBD2
V gene: TRBV4-1
CDR3 DNA: TGCGCCAGCAGCCAAGATTCCAGCGGGACCAGATGGAATGAGCAGTTCTTC
CDR3 protein: CASSQDSSGTRWNEQFF